This T cell receptor beta chain was profiled in a study of CD8 T cells in ankylosing spondylitis. The CDR3 runs 14 residues. Germline V CDR1 and CDR2: SGHRS, YFSETQ. Trimming cost V 4 bases and J 1 base, with 8 bases left between them. TCRdb itself ran the 5' RACE reads through MiXCR, one entry per CDR3 protein. The sample has hundreds of thousands of distinct CDR3 sequences; 10% to 15% are singletons. This clonotype occurred many times. Its matching antigen is unknown. General study findings and limits: In synovial fluid and blood from reactive arthritis, some motif variants were previously reported. Characteristic of ankylosing spondylitis blood, it appeared, was a TCR beta motif comprising fewer than 10 highly homologous variants. The authors reported significant enrichment of disease-linked clones in matched ankylosing spondylitis synovial fluid.

The TCR comes from a male donor with ankylosing spondylitis. The genes are TRBV5-1 and TRBJ2-2, with D possibly being TRBD2 (5 bases). Material: blood, either unsorted or a sorted T cell fraction (not recorded which). The CDR3 DNA follows: TGCGCCAGCAGCGTTGGACTGAACACCGGGGAGCTGTTTTTT. It specifies CASSVGLNTGELFF. Supplemented by reference TRBV5-1 and TRBJ2-2, the full variable domain reads KAGVTQTPRYLIKTRGQQVTLSCSPISGHRSVSWYQQTPGQGLQFLFEYFSETQRNKGNFPGRFSGRQFSNSRSEMNVSTLELGDSALYLCASSVGLNTGELFFGEGSRLTVL.